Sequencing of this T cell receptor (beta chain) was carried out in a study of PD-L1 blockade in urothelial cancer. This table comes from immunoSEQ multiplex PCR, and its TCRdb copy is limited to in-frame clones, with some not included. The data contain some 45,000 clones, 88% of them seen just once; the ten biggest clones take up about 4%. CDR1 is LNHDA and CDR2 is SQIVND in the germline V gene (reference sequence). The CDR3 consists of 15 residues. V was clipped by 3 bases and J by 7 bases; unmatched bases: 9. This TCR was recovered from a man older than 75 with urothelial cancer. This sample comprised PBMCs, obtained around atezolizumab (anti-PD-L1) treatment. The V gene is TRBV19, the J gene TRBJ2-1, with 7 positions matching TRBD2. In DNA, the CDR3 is TGTGCCAGTAGTATTAAGAGCGGGGCGGGGAATGAGCAGTTCTTC. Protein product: CASSIKSGAGNEQFF.